Following are 6 T cell receptor beta chains from one sample sequenced in a study of blood T cell repertoires in COVID-19. This table comes from immunoSEQ multiplex PCR, and its TCRdb copy is limited to in-frame clones, with some not included. The sample holds a few hundred thousand clones, 84% seen once. The specimen sequenced was peripheral blood. The receptors stem from a woman between 40 and 50 years old who had recovered from COVID-19.

The rearrangement uses TRBV6-1 and TRBJ2-7; possible D gene TRBD1, 5 bases. V lost 4 bases to trimming and J lost 1 base, with 17 bases between them. The CDR3 has 16 residues. Germline loops: CDR1 MNHNS, CDR2 SASEGT. The CDR3 loop reads CASSGPPDKRSYEQYF. The CDR3 nucleotides read TGTGCCAGCAGTGGCCCACCGGACAAACGATCCTACGAGCAGTACTTC.

J is TRBJ2-5 and V is TRBV3-1 (or the pseudogene TRBV3-2), with 7 nucleotides matching TRBD1. The germline gives CDR1 LGHDT, CDR2 YNNKEL (reference sequence). V shed 7 bases, J shed 0 bases, and the junction held 5 bases outside the gene matches. CDR3 length: 14 amino acids. CDR3 nucleotides: TGTGCCAGCATGGGCAGGGGGTACCAAGAGACCCAGTACTTC. The encoded protein is CASMGRGYQETQYF.

V gene TRBV19 combines with J gene TRBJ1-1; 11 bases line up with TRBD1. V was pared by 3 bases and J by 6 bases, with 9 bases of the junction left unmatched. Per the germline V gene, CDR1 is LNHDA and CDR2 is SQIVND (reference sequence). This CDR3 spans 16 amino acids. The CDR3 nucleotides read TGTGCCAGTAGTATCGGGACAGGGGGACTCACATCTGAAGCTTTCTTT. Translation gives CASSIGTGGLTSEAFF.

Points on this clone: The sample holds other DNA sequences that translate to the same CDR3. The V call is TRBV18, the J call TRBJ1-1; possibly TRBD1 for D (5 bases). The germline gives CDR1 KGHSH, CDR2 LQKENI. The CDR3 length is 14 residues. Trimming removed 3 bases from V and 0 bases from J, with 8 bases in between. CDR3 region: CASSPTALNTEAFF. DNA of the CDR3: TGTGCCAGCTCACCGACAGCGTTGAACACTGAAGCTTTCTTT.

V gene TRBV5-1 combines with J gene TRBJ1-2, with 7 bases that match TRBD1. V dropped 5 bases and J dropped 2; count of bases not matched to a gene: 12. This CDR3 comprises 16 residues. Germline V CDR1 and CDR2: SGHRS, YFSETQ. This CDR3 reads CASSSGTAQSNYGYTF. CDR3 DNA: TGCGCCAGCAGTTCTGGGACAGCTCAATCCAACTATGGCTACACCTTC.

V is TRBV6-5 and J is TRBJ1-2; D possibly corresponds to TRBD1 (5 bases). The CDR3 has 13 residues. Trimming took off 5 bases at V and 5 bases at J, with 12 bases between the two ends. Looked up from germline, CDR1 is MNHEY and CDR2 is SVGAGI. CDR3 region: CASSPDILYGYTF. The CDR3 DNA follows: TGTGCCAGCAGTCCGGACATCCTTTATGGCTACACCTTC.